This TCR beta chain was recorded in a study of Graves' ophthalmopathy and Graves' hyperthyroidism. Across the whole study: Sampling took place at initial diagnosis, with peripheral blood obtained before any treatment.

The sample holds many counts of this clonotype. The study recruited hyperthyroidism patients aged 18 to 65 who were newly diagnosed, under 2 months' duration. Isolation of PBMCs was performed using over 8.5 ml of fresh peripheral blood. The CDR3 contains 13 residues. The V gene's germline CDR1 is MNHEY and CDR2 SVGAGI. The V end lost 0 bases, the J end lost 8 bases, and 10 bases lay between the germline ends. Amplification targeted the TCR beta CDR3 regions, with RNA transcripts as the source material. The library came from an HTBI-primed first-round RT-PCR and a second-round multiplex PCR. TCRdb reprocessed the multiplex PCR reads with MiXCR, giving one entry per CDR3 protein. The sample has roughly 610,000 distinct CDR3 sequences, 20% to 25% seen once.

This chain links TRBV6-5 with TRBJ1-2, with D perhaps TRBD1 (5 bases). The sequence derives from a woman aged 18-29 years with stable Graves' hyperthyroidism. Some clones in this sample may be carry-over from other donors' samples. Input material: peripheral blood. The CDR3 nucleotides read TGTGCCAGCAGTTACTCGGGGGGGTCGGGCTACACCTTC. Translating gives CASSYSGGSGYTF.